The T cell receptor (beta chain) described here comes from a study of identical twins. Trimming stripped 3 bases from V and 1 base from J, with 11 bases between. Germline V lookup: CDR1 MNHEY, CDR2 SVGEGT. There are 15 residues in the CDR3. This clonotype was counted between two and nine times. Carrying unique molecular identifiers, the cDNA also gained a universal primer site through template switching. A single record per CDR3 protein comes from TCRdb applying MiXCR to the 5' RACE reads. Here the sample spans a few hundred thousand distinct CDR3 sequences, approximately 8.7% being singletons. Sample: naive T cells sorted from blood. The source of this sequence is a woman in her forties or fifties in good health. The chain recombines TRBV6-2 or TRBV6-3 with TRBJ2-3, with unresolved D. CDR3 DNA sequence: TGTGCCAGCAGTTATAGTAGTTGGGGCACAGATACGCAGTATTTT. Translating gives CASSYSSWGTDTQYF.